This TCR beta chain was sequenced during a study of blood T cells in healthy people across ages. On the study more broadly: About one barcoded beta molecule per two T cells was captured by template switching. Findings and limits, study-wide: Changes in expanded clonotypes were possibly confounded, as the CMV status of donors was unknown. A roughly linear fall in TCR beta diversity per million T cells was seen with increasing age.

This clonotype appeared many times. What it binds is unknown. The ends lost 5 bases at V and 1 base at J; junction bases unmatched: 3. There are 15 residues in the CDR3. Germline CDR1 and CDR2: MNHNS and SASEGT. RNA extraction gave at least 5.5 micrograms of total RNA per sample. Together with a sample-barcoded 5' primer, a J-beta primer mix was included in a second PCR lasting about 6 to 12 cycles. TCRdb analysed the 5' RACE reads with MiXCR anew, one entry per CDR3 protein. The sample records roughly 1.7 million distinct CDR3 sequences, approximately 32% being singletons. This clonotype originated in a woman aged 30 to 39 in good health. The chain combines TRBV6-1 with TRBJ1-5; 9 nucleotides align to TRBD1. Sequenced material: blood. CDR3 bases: TGTGCCAGCAGTACCGGGACAGGGAGCAATCAGCCCCAGCATTTT. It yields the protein CASSTGTGSNQPQHF.